This T cell receptor beta chain was obtained from a study of blood T cells in healthy people across ages. Trimming pared 1 base from V and 6 bases from J, leaving 11 bases between. Looked up from germline, CDR1 is SGHRS and CDR2 is YFSETQ. This CDR3 has 13 amino acids. Primed by a sample-barcoded 5' primer and a J-beta primer mix, a second PCR proceeded for about 6 to 11 cycles. A template-switch adaptor with 12 random nucleotides tagged each cDNA molecule. MiXCR, applied by TCRdb to the 5' RACE reads, yields one record per CDR3 protein. The sample yields around 800,000 distinct CDR3 sequences, about 59% seen once. The sample holds a few counts of this clonotype.

The TCR comes from a man between 25 and 39 years old in good health. The chain uses TRBV5-1 and TRBJ2-7; D is possibly TRBD1 or TRBD2 (5 bases each). Sequences were obtained from blood. The CDR3, as DNA: TGCGCCAGCAGCTTGATTCGGGACGGCGAGCAGTACTTC. Translation gives CASSLIRDGEQYF.